The rows below give T cell receptor beta chains drawn from one sample of a study of PD-L1 blockade in urothelial cancer. Profiling relied on immunoSEQ multiplex PCR, and the TCRdb table lists in-frame clones only, not all of them. The sample comprises tens of thousands of clones, 81% of which are singletons, and 3.2% rests with the top ten. The sample consisted of PBMCs, taken around atezolizumab (anti-PD-L1) treatment. These receptors all come from a man aged 65 to 79 with urothelial cancer. Each CDR3 is given with its conserved first and last residue. The D gene is left open where the match is weak. The size entry is marked missing in some rows and otherwise reads once, few, many or a size class.

clone size,D gene,V gene,J gene,CDR3 protein,CDR3 DNA
-,-,TRBV10-1,TRBJ1-1,CASSLGGSTEAFF,TGCGCCAGCAGCCTCGGGGGAAGCACTGAAGCTTTCTTT
-,-,TRBV30,TRBJ2-3,CAWSVTRTDTQYF,TGTGCCTGGAGTGTTACCAGGACAGATACGCAGTATTTT
-,TRBD1,TRBV6-1,TRBJ1-4,CASSTGGSVEKLFF,TGTGCCAGCAGTACAGGGGGGTCGGTTGAAAAACTGTTTTTT
-,-,TRBV5-4,TRBJ2-3,CASSLDLGGPDTQYF,TGTGCCAGCAGCTTGGATTTGGGCGGGCCAGATACGCAGTATTTT
-,TRBD1,TRBV28,TRBJ2-7,CASSSPGQGGHEQYF,TGTGCCAGCAGTTCCCCGGGACAGGGGGGTCACGAGCAGTACTTC
-,TRBD2,TRBV30,TRBJ2-1,CAWSPSGVYNEQFF,TGTGCCTGGAGTCCTAGCGGGGTATACAATGAGCAGTTCTTC
-,-,TRBV19,TRBJ1-1,CASRQVVNTEAFF,TGTGCCAGTAGACAGGTCGTGAACACTGAAGCTTTCTTT
-,TRBD2,TRBV4-1,TRBJ2-1,CASSQDRTSGPYNEQFF,TGCGCCAGCAGCCAAGATAGGACTAGCGGACCCTACAATGAGCAGTTCTTC
-,-,TRBV29-1,TRBJ2-5,CSVEQGPETQYF,TGCAGCGTGGAACAGGGCCCAGAGACCCAGTACTTC
-,TRBD2,TRBV19,TRBJ2-7,CASSIDLGGSLSVNEQYF,TGTGCCAGTAGTATAGATCTGGGAGGGTCCCTCTCAGTCAACGAGCAGTACTTC
-,-,TRBV6-1,TRBJ1-5,CASSEMGRQPQHF,TGTGCCAGCAGTGAAATGGGCCGTCAGCCCCAGCATTTT
-,TRBD2,TRBV28,TRBJ2-7,CASSGRTSGSYEQYF,TGTGCCAGCAGTGGTCGGACTAGCGGGAGTTACGAGCAGTACTTC
-,TRBD1,TRBV2,TRBJ1-2,CASSPGQGYGYTF,TGTGCCAGCAGCCCGGGACAGGGGTATGGCTACACCTTC
-,-,TRBV6-1,TRBJ2-3,CASSENSLSTDTQYF,TGTGCCAGCAGTGAGAATAGCCTCTCCACAGATACGCAGTATTTT
-,TRBD1,TRBV6-5,TRBJ1-2,CASAGTGGADYGYTF,TGTGCCAGCGCCGGGACAGGGGGCGCGGACTATGGCTACACCTTC
-,-,TRBV30,TRBJ2-7,CAWSFLKSSYEQYF,TGTGCCTGGAGTTTTTTGAAGAGCTCCTACGAGCAGTACTTC
once,-,TRBV5-1,TRBJ1-5,CASSLGEFNQPQHF,TGCGCCAGCAGCTTGGGTGAGTTCAATCAGCCCCAGCATTTT
once,-,TRBV19,TRBJ1-4,CATRGYPTNEKLFF,TGTGCCACCAGAGGGTACCCCACTAATGAAAAACTGTTTTTT
-,TRBD2,TRBV6-6,TRBJ2-1,CASSRGLAVSYNEQFF,TGTGCCAGCAGCCGGGGACTAGCGGTTTCCTACAATGAGCAGTTCTTC
few,-,TRBV11-2,TRBJ1-1,CASSWGGANTEAFF,TGTGCCAGCAGCTGGGGGGGGGCGAACACTGAAGCTTTCTTT
-,TRBD2,TRBV2,TRBJ2-3,CASSGTRAADTQYF,TGTGCCAGCAGTGGGACTAGAGCCGCGGATACGCAGTATTTT
-,TRBD1,TRBV7-2,TRBJ1-2,CASSTPDRRLYGYTF,TGTGCCAGCAGCACCCCGGACAGGCGACTATATGGCTACACCTTC
-,-,TRBV5-1,TRBJ2-1,CASSFQPQGYNEQFF,TGCGCCAGCAGCTTTCAACCTCAGGGCTACAATGAGCAGTTCTTC
-,-,TRBV29-1,TRBJ1-5,CSVAKGSNQPQHF,TGCAGCGTTGCGAAGGGGAGCAATCAGCCCCAGCATTTT
-,TRBD2,TRBV19,TRBJ2-4,CASSYAGAAKNIQYF,TGTGCCAGTAGTTATGCGGGAGCGGCCAAAAACATTCAGTACTTC
-,-,TRBV10-1,TRBJ2-1,CASSEHTRYNEQFF,TGCGCCAGCAGTGAACACACCAGGTACAATGAGCAGTTCTTC
-,TRBD1,TRBV30,TRBJ1-1,CAWIKQGVSEAFF,TGTGCCTGGATCAAACAGGGGGTGTCAGAAGCTTTCTTT
few,-,TRBV5-1,TRBJ1-1,CASSFSGGTTEAFF,TGCGCCAGCAGCTTTAGTGGGGGGACCACTGAAGCTTTCTTT
-,-,TRBV11-2,TRBJ2-3,CASSFQASDTQYF,TGTGCCAGCAGCTTTCAGGCCTCAGATACGCAGTATTTT
-,-,TRBV18,TRBJ1-2,CASSPSREGYGYTF,TGTGCCAGCTCACCTTCCAGGGAAGGCTATGGCTACACCTTC
-,-,TRBV9,TRBJ2-1,CASSYRSASSYNEQFF,TGTGCCAGCAGCTATCGTAGCGCGAGCTCCTACAATGAGCAGTTCTTC
-,TRBD1,TRBV4-1,TRBJ1-3,CASSQGTGGSGNTIYF,TGCGCCAGCAGCCAAGGGACAGGGGGCTCTGGAAACACCATATATTTT
-,-,TRBV7-6,TRBJ1-1,CASSLSGAGDLMNTEAFF,TGTGCCAGCAGCCTTAGCGGGGCAGGGGATCTCATGAACACTGAAGCTTTCTTT
-,TRBD2,TRBV4-1,TRBJ2-1,CASSRTSSGSNEQFF,TGCGCCAGCAGCCGGACTAGCTCAGGGTCCAATGAGCAGTTCTTC
-,-,TRBV6-1,TRBJ1-1,CASSRGVVNTEAFF,TGTGCCAGCAGTAGGGGTGTCGTGAACACTGAAGCTTTCTTT
-,-,TRBV2,TRBJ2-2,CASRRERSEELFF,TGTGCCAGCAGGAGGGAGAGGTCGGAGGAGCTGTTTTTT
few,TRBD1,TRBV5-1,TRBJ1-3,CASSPSTGSSGNTIYF,TGCGCCAGCAGCCCATCGACAGGGAGCTCTGGAAACACCATATATTTT